These 13 T cell receptor beta chains were sequenced from one sample in a study of blood T cell repertoires in COVID-19. Here immunoSEQ multiplex PCR was the method, and the copy in TCRdb shows in-frame clones only, minus some. The table has about 220,000 clones, 65% to 90% seen once. Sequencing was done on a sample of peripheral blood. Source of these receptors: a man aged 45-60 years with active or convalescent COVID-19.

This clone has more than one count but fewer than ten. The rearrangement links TRBV6-5 to TRBJ1-4; D call uncertain. Germline V CDR1 and CDR2: MNHEY, SVGAGI. The V and J ends lost 6 bases and 0 bases respectively, with 11 bases between them. The CDR3 extends over 15 amino acids. The CDR3 coding sequence is TGTGCCAGCAGAGCCAGGAGGGCAACTAATGAAAAACTGTTTTTT. This translates into CASRARRATNEKLFF.

The J gene is TRBJ2-1, the V gene TRBV21-1; the D call TRBD1 from the table was never checked on the DNA. TRBV21-1 counts as a pseudogene. The CDR3 has 15 residues. In DNA form, the CDR3 reads TGTGCCAGCAGCAATGGCCCCCTTAATTCCAATGAGCAGTTCTTC. This gives the protein CASSNGPLNSNEQFF.

The chain uses TRBV7-2 and TRBJ2-2, with TRBD2 matching 9 bases. V shed 4 bases, J shed 1 base, and the junction held 4 bases outside the gene matches. The germline V gene encodes CDR1 SGHTA and CDR2 FQGNSA. CDR3 size: 16 residues. The chain's CDR3 is CASSSLAGVNTGELFF. CDR3 in DNA: TGTGCCAGCAGCTCTTTAGCGGGAGTGAACACCGGGGAGCTGTTTTTT.

The J gene is TRBJ1-2, the V gene TRBV21-1; the D call in the table, TRBD1, was not verified against the DNA. TRBV21-1 is a known pseudogene. The CDR3 has 17 amino acids. CDR3 in DNA: TGTGCCAGCAGCAAAGGACATCTTATCCCCCTAAACTATGGCTACACCTTC. Protein: CASSKGHLIPLNYGYTF.

The count of this clone is one. The chain combines TRBV9 with TRBJ2-3; tentative D call: TRBD2 (5 bases). The CDR3 consists of 14 residues. Germline assignment: CDR1 SGDLS and CDR2 YYNGEE. The V end lost 3 bases, the J end lost 0 bases, and 8 bases lay between the germline ends. CDR3 loop: CASSAGGSTDTQYF. The DNA for the CDR3 is TGTGCCAGCAGCGCTGGAGGTAGCACAGATACGCAGTATTTT.

The V gene is TRBV10-3, the J gene TRBJ1-5; maybe TRBD1 (6 bases). The V and J ends lost 3 bases and 7 bases respectively, with 13 bases between them. CDR3 size: 14 residues. Germline loops: CDR1 ENHRY, CDR2 SYGVKD. The CDR3 region is CAISEQGLGQPQHF. CDR3 nucleotides: TGTGCCATCAGTGAACAGGGTTTAGGGCAGCCCCAGCATTTT.

CDR3 DNA: TGCGCCAGCAGCTTGCTACCTGGGCTCAATGAGCAGTTCTTC. Translating gives CASSLLPGLNEQFF. This chain connects TRBV5-1 to TRBJ2-1; D call uncertain. Germline V gene sequence: CDR1 SGHRS, CDR2 YFSETQ. The CDR3 length is 14 residues. Trimming pared 1 base from V and 6 bases from J, leaving 11 bases between.

The rearrangement joins TRBV19 to TRBJ1-1; 8 bases agree with TRBD1. Germline trimming cut 3 bases from V and 7 bases from J; bases unmatched to any gene: 4. CDR3 length equals 13 residues. Per germline, CDR1 LNHDA and CDR2 SQIVND (reference sequence). As DNA, the CDR3 is TGTGCCAGTAGTATCGACAGGGGAGGTGAAGCTTTCTTT. Protein sequence: CASSIDRGGEAFF. The whole variable domain, remainder taken from reference TRBV19 and TRBJ1-1, is DGGITQSPKYLFRKEGQNVTLSCEQNLNHDAMYWYRQDPGQGLRLIYYSQIVNDFQKGDIAEGYSVSREKKESFPLTVTSAQKNPTAFYLCASSIDRGGEAFFGQGTRLTVV.

V gene TRBV7-3 combines with J gene TRBJ1-4; D call uncertain. Germline values: CDR1 SGHTA, CDR2 FQGTGA. Trimming shortened V by 4 bases and J by 2 bases, and 11 bases separated the two germline ends. The CDR3 is made up of 15 amino acids. CDR3 bases: TGTGCCAGCAGCTACAACACCACGACTAATGAAAAACTGTTTTTT. Protein sequence: CASSYNTTTNEKLFF.

This chain joins TRBV25-1 and TRBJ2-3; 7 bases agree with TRBD2. J lost 6 bases, V lost 1 base, and 10 bases had no gene match. The CDR3 covers 16 residues. Germline loops: CDR1 MGHDK, CDR2 SYGVNS. As DNA, the CDR3 is TGTGCCAGCAGTGAATTGGGGCTAGCGGAGAGCGATACGCAGTATTTT. Translation: CASSELGLAESDTQYF. The whole variable domain, filled in from reference TRBV25-1 and TRBJ2-3, reads EADIYQTPRYLVIGTGKKITLECSQTMGHDKMYWYQQDPGMELHLIHYSYGVNSTEKGDLSSESTVSRIRTEHFPLTLESARPSHTSQYLCASSELGLAESDTQYFGPGTRLTVL.

CDR3 residues: CASSFSRQGNQPQHF. In nucleotides, the CDR3 is TGTGCCAGCAGTTTCTCACGACAGGGGAATCAGCCCCAGCATTTT. The rearrangement joins TRBV28 to TRBJ1-5; 8 bases are a match to TRBD1. This CDR3 has 15 amino acids. Unmatched junction bases numbered 5, after V lost 3 bases and J lost 4 bases. Looked up from germline, CDR1 is MDHEN and CDR2 is SYDVKM.

The chain is built from TRBV19 and TRBJ1-1; D may be TRBD1 (5 bases). Germline V gene lookup returns CDR1 LNHDA and CDR2 SQIVND (reference sequence). CDR3 size: 15 residues. V shed 2 bases and J shed 5 bases, with 15 bases lying between them. This CDR3 reads CASSISWGVGTEAFF. The CDR3 DNA follows: TGTGCCAGTAGTATATCGTGGGGCGTTGGGACTGAAGCTTTCTTT.

This chain joins TRBV5-5 and TRBJ1-1, with TRBD1 as a possible D gene (5 bases). V was pared by 10 bases and J by 0 bases, with 13 bases between. From germline, CDR1 is SGHKS and CDR2 YYEKEE (reference sequence). The CDR3 runs 13 residues. In DNA form, the CDR3 reads TGTGCCGCAACGACAGCTATGAACACTGAAGCTTTCTTT. Translation gives CAATTAMNTEAFF.